This entry is about one TCR beta chain. The same CDR3 is also encoded by other DNA sequences in this sample. This sample is drawn from a study of blood T cell repertoires in COVID-19. Overall study context: From the United States, Italy and Spain came samples of acute and convalescent COVID-19. Nucleic acid was either cDNA or gDNA, and it came from T cells, B-cell-depleted T cells, or PBMCs.

As processed by the authors: Counts of nucleated cells, estimated from reference gene primer amplification, were obtained. Measured with immunoSEQ multiplex PCR; TCRdb has only the in-frame clones, and not every one. V, J and clone size were drawn from that table, and D and trimming were deduced from the DNA. The data hold approximately 230,000 clones, with approximately 82% observed a single time. The germline gives CDR1 MNHNS, CDR2 SASEGT. Unmatched junction bases numbered 0, after V lost 2 bases and J lost 2 bases. The CDR3 spans 14 residues. This TCR derives from a woman older than 75 with active or convalescent COVID-19. J is TRBJ1-5 and V is TRBV6-1; 7 bases align to TRBD1. The sample taken for sequencing was peripheral blood. The CDR3 nucleotides are TGTGCCAGCAGTGAAACAGGGGGCAATCAGCCCCAGCATTTT. Amino acid sequence: CASSETGGNQPQHF.